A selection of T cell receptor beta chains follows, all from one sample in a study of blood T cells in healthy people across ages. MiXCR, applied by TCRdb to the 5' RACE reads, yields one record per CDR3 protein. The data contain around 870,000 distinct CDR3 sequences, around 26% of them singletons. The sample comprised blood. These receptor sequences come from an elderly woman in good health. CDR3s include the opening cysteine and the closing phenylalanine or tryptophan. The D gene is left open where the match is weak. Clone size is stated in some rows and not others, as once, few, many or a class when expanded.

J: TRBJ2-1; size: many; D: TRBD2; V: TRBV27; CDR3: CASREGLAAYNEQFF; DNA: TGTGCCAGCAGAGAGGGACTAGCGGCCTACAATGAGCAGTTCTTC
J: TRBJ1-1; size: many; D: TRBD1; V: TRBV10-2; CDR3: CASSRGQGGTEAFF; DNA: TGCGCCAGCAGTCGAGGACAGGGGGGGACTGAAGCTTTCTTT
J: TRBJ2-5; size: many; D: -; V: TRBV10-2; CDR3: CASSDSPTQETQYF; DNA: TGCGCCAGCAGTGACAGCCCCACCCAAGAGACCCAGTACTTC
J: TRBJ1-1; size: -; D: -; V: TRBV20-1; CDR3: CSASFHSLGSGPEAFF; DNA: TGCAGTGCTAGTTTTCACAGCCTCGGGTCGGGCCCTGAAGCTTTCTTT
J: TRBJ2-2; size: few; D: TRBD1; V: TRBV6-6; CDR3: CASSYHRGPGELFF; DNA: TGTGCCAGCAGTTACCACAGGGGGCCCGGGGAGCTGTTTTTT
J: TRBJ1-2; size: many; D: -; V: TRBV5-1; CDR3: CASSYGQYGYTF; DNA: TGCGCCAGCAGCTACGGACAGTATGGCTACACCTTC
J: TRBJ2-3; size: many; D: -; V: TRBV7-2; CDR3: CASSSQVSGTDTQYF; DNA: TGTGCCAGCAGCTCGCAGGTTAGCGGTACAGATACGCAGTATTTT
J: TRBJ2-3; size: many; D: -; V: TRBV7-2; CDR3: CASSTGHPSTDTQYF; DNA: TGTGCCAGCAGCACGGGACATCCTAGCACAGATACGCAGTATTTT
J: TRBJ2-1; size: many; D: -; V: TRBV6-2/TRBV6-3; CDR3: CAIVRQYRANEQFF; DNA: TGTGCAATCGTCCGGCAGTACAGGGCCAATGAGCAGTTCTTC
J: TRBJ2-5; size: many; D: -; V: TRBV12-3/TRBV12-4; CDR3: CASLRGWGFRETQYF; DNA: TGTGCCAGCCTACGGGGGTGGGGCTTCAGGGAGACCCAGTACTTC
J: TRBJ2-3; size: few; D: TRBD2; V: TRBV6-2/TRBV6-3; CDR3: CASSPRLLAGRPTDTQYF; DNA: TGTGCCAGCAGTCCCCGCCTTCTAGCGGGGCGGCCCACAGATACGCAGTATTTT
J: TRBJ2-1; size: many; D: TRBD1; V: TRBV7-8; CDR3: CASSSINRLLQGAPVHLYNEQFF; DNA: TGTGCCAGCAGCTCCATAAACCGCCTATTACAGGGGGCCCCGGTGCATCTTTACAATGAGCAGTTCTTC
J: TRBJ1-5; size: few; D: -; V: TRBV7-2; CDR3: CASSRGSAWSQPQHF; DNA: TGTGCCAGCAGCCGAGGATCGGCTTGGAGTCAGCCCCAGCATTTT
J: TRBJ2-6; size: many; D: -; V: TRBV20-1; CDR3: CSARDPSSGANVLTF; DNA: TGCAGTGCTAGAGATCCCAGCTCTGGGGCCAACGTCCTGACTTTC